The next 32 T cell receptor beta chains were all read from a single sample in a study of T cell responses to AZD1222 COVID-19 vaccine. Only in-frame clones appear in the TCRdb table, and some are missing; sequencing was by immunoSEQ multiplex PCR. The sample lists some 130,000 clones; 88% were seen once. This sample comprised peripheral blood, obtained on day 0 of MenACWY control vaccination. All receptors derive from an adult in good health.

The chain has TRBV27 and TRBJ1-2; 10 bases are shared with TRBD1. CDR1 MNHEY and CDR2 SMNVEV come from the germline V gene (reference sequence). The CDR3 extends over 16 amino acids. J gave up 4 bases and V 5 bases, and 10 bases lay outside the gene matches. CDR3 amino acids: CASSPQIWDRGYGYTF. The CDR3 region has the DNA TGTGCCAGCAGTCCGCAGATCTGGGACAGGGGCTATGGCTACACCTTC.

V gene TRBV4-1 combines with J gene TRBJ2-7; unclear D gene. Germline V gene lookup returns CDR1 MGHRA and CDR2 YSYEKL. The CDR3 consists of 16 residues. V gave up 0 bases and J gave up 6 bases, with 18 bases separating them. This CDR3 is CASSQEGMSATGEQYF. The CDR3 region has the DNA TGCGCCAGCAGCCAAGAGGGTATGTCGGCTACCGGCGAGCAGTACTTC.

This rearrangement joins TRBV30 to TRBJ2-7; 13 nucleotides match TRBD2. This CDR3 has 14 residues. Germline CDR1 and CDR2: GTSNPN and SVGIG (reference sequence). V gave up 3 bases and J gave up 1 base; unmatched junction bases: 0. CDR3 protein: CAWRLAGGSYEQYF. CDR3 in DNA: TGTGCCTGGAGACTAGCGGGAGGGTCCTACGAGCAGTACTTC.

The V call is TRBV5-1, the J call TRBJ1-2; 9 bases align to TRBD1. V lost 4 bases to trimming and J lost 5 bases; unmatched junction nucleotides: 6. CDR1 and CDR2 from the germline V gene are SGHRS and YFSETQ. The CDR3 consists of 14 residues. CDR3 DNA: TGCGCCAGCAGCGTACCAGACAGGGGGTATGGCTACACCTTC. Its translation: CASSVPDRGYGYTF. Together with reference TRBV5-1 and TRBJ1-2, the CDR3 gives the full variable domain: KAGVTQTPRYLIKTRGQQVTLSCSPISGHRSVSWYQQTPGQGLQFLFEYFSETQRNKGNFPGRFSGRQFSNSRSEMNVSTLELGDSALYLCASSVPDRGYGYTFGSGTRLTVV.

The chain uses TRBV27 and TRBJ2-7; D is uncertain. This CDR3 has 14 amino acids. Trimming took 0 bases from V and 7 from J, leaving 13 bases between them. The germline V gene has CDR1 MNHEY and CDR2 SMNVEV (reference sequence). The CDR3 region has the DNA TGTGCCAGCAGTTTATCGGACCCAGGAAGGGAGCAGTACTTC. Its protein product is CASSLSDPGREQYF.

The chain has TRBV6-5 and TRBJ1-3; D is unresolved. The CDR3 length is 14 residues. Germline lookup yields CDR1 MNHEY and CDR2 SVGAGI. The V end lost 6 bases, the J end lost 1 base, and 10 bases lay between the germline ends. The CDR3 here is CASRRPGSGNTIYF. In DNA, the CDR3 is TGTGCCAGCAGGAGACCGGGTTCTGGAAACACCATATATTTT.

The V gene is TRBV19, the J gene TRBJ2-2; 10 nucleotides align to TRBD1. This CDR3 is built from 18 residues. V lost 5 bases, J lost 0 bases, and 9 bases stayed unmatched. The V gene's germline CDR1 is LNHDA and CDR2 SQIVND (reference sequence). The CDR3 sequence is CASSGFMTGGSNTGELFF. The DNA of the CDR3 is TGTGCCAGTAGTGGATTCATGACAGGGGGCTCGAACACCGGGGAGCTGTTTTTT.

The CDR3 bases are TGTGCCAGCAGCCCGCTAATGGGGACTAGCGGGACCGGGGAGCTGTTTTTT. Its translation: CASSPLMGTSGTGELFF. The rearrangement joins TRBV7-3 to TRBJ2-2, with TRBD2 identical over 12 bases. Trimming cost V 5 bases and J 5 bases; bases outside gene matches: 9. This CDR3 region has 17 residues. Germline-derived CDR1 and CDR2 are SGHTA and FQGTGA.

This chain uses TRBV3-1 (or the pseudogene TRBV3-2) with TRBJ1-1; no clear D gene. Trimming shortened V by 0 bases and J by 1 base, and 12 bases separated the two germline ends. Germline V lookup: CDR1 LGHDT, CDR2 YNNKEL (reference sequence). The CDR3 runs 16 residues. CDR3 protein: CASSQEGLMTNTEAFF. CDR3 nucleotide sequence: TGTGCCAGCAGCCAAGAAGGGTTAATGACGAACACTGAAGCTTTCTTT.

This sequence joins TRBV28 and TRBJ1-1; D gene unclear. The CDR3 sequence is 13 residues long. Per the germline V gene, CDR1 is MDHEN and CDR2 is SYDVKM. V was trimmed by 2 bases and J by 1 base, leaving 5 bases between them. CDR3 bases: TGTGCCAGCAGTTTAGTAGGGAACACTGAAGCTTTCTTT. Protein sequence: CASSLVGNTEAFF.

The V and J genes are TRBV7-9 and TRBJ2-3, with D unresolved. V gave up 3 bases and J gave up 4 bases, with 11 bases separating them. The germline V gene has CDR1 SEHNR and CDR2 FQNEAQ (reference sequence). The CDR3 totals 14 residues. In DNA, the CDR3 is TGTGCCAGCAGCTTTGGTCAGAACGCAGATACGCAGTATTTT. It is translated as CASSFGQNADTQYF.

The chain links TRBV9 to TRBJ2-2, with D perhaps TRBD1 (5 bases). Trimming removed 0 bases at V and 0 bases at J, with 6 bases between. The CDR3 consists of 15 residues. CDR1 and CDR2 from the germline V gene are SGDLS and YYNGEE. The CDR3 region is CASSVGGANTGELFF. CDR3 sequence (DNA): TGTGCCAGCAGCGTAGGGGGCGCGAACACCGGGGAGCTGTTTTTT.

This rearrangement joins TRBV11-2 to TRBJ2-5; D not resolved. Trimming removed 7 bases from V and 5 bases from J, with 14 bases in between. CDR1 SGHAT and CDR2 FQNNGV come from the germline V gene. CDR3 size: 13 residues. This CDR3 reads CASTTYQPETQYF. The CDR3 bases are TGTGCCAGCACCACGTACCAGCCGGAGACCCAGTACTTC.

V is TRBV7-3 and J is TRBJ2-5, with 7 bases aligning to TRBD2. Germline-derived CDR1 and CDR2 are SGHTA and FQGTGA. The length of the CDR3 is 15 residues. V lost 5 bases to trimming and J lost 2 bases; unmatched junction nucleotides: 8. This CDR3 reads CASSAQTSPQETQYF. The CDR3 DNA follows: TGTGCCAGCAGCGCGCAGACTAGCCCACAAGAGACCCAGTACTTC.

This chain joins TRBV18 and TRBJ1-3; TRBD1 matches 12 bases. Trimming cost V 3 bases and J 3 bases; bases outside gene matches: 9. The CDR3 has 18 amino acids. Germline V gene lookup returns CDR1 KGHSH and CDR2 LQKENI. The CDR3: CASSPVGTGGANGNTIYF. CDR3 nucleotide sequence: TGTGCCAGCTCACCGGTCGGGACAGGGGGCGCGAATGGAAACACCATATATTTT.

The chain is built from TRBV2 and TRBJ2-5, with D tentatively TRBD2 (5 bases). Germline CDR1 and CDR2: SNHLY and FYNNEI. With 7 bases removed from V and 7 bases from J, the gap between germline ends came to 10 bases. The CDR3 length is 11 residues. CDR3 amino acids: CASKAEGTQYF. CDR3 nucleotide sequence: TGTGCCAGCAAGGCCGAGGGGACCCAGTACTTC. Combining the CDR3 with reference TRBV2 and TRBJ2-5 gives the whole variable domain EPEVTQTPSHQVTQMGQEVILRCVPISNHLYFYWYRQILGQKVEFLVSFYNNEISEKSEIFDDQFSVERPDGSNFTLKIRSTKLEDSAMYFCASKAEGTQYFGPGTRLLVL.

This chain connects TRBV7-2 to TRBJ1-4, with D hard to call. V lost 7 bases and J 8 bases, leaving 14 bases between the germline ends. In germline, CDR1 is SGHTA, CDR2 FQGNSA. The CDR3 extends over 13 amino acids. Here the CDR3 DNA reads TGTGCCAGCACCCTTTTTGGGCTGGAAAAACTGTTTTTT. Translated: CASTLFGLEKLFF. The full variable domain, its missing parts supplied by reference TRBV7-2 and TRBJ1-4, is GAGVSQSPSNKVTEKGKDVELRCDPISGHTALYWYRQSLGQGLEFLIYFQGNSAPDKSGLPSDRFSAERTGGSVSTLTIQRTQQEDSAVYLCASTLFGLEKLFFGSGTQLSVL.

The chain couples TRBV7-9 to TRBJ1-1, with a weak D call TRBD1 (5 bases). In germline, CDR1 is SEHNR, CDR2 FQNEAQ (reference sequence). CDR3 length: 12 residues. Trimming stripped 4 bases from V and 9 bases from J, with 12 bases between. The chain's CDR3 is CASSSVQGKAFF. The CDR3 bases are TGTGCCAGCAGCTCCGTCCAGGGCAAAGCTTTCTTT.

V usage is TRBV9 and J usage is TRBJ2-7; 9 positions agree with TRBD1. Trimming cost V 3 bases and J 2 bases; bases outside gene matches: 3. The CDR3 is 14 amino acids. Germline-derived CDR1 and CDR2 are SGDLS and YYNGEE. The DNA of the CDR3 is TGTGCCAGCAGCGCGGGGGACAGGGCCTACGAGCAGTACTTC. Amino acids: CASSAGDRAYEQYF.

The chain joins TRBV2 to TRBJ1-6, with D unclear. The CDR3 extends over 12 amino acids. The V and J ends lost 7 bases and 8 bases respectively, with 9 bases between them. Germline V CDR1 and CDR2: SNHLY, FYNNEI. In nucleotides, the CDR3 is TGTGCCAGCACCAACGAGGATTCACCCCTCCACTTT. Its translation: CASTNEDSPLHF.

The chain recombines TRBV4-2 with TRBJ2-5; TRBD2 is a possible D gene (6 bases). The germline gives CDR1 LGHNA, CDR2 YNFKEQ. This CDR3 spans 14 amino acids. V was trimmed by 1 base and J by 5 bases, leaving 11 bases between them. CDR3 bases: TGTGCCAGCAGCCAAGCGGGACGGGAGGAGACCCAGTACTTC. Translating it yields CASSQAGREETQYF.

This clone was seen only once. This rearrangement joins TRBV6-5 to TRBJ2-1; D remains ambiguous. Germline CDR1 MNHEY, CDR2 SVGAGI. The CDR3 spans 15 residues. The V end was cut by 7 bases, the J end by 0 bases, with 13 bases between. Here the CDR3 DNA reads TGTGCCAGCATGAAAGGTCAGGCCTCCTACAATGAGCAGTTCTTC. Amino acids: CASMKGQASYNEQFF.

The chain uses TRBV28 and TRBJ2-7, with 7 bases identical to TRBD1. CDR1 is MDHEN and CDR2 is SYDVKM in the germline V gene. This CDR3 spans 15 amino acids. V lost 6 bases to trimming and J lost 2 bases; unmatched junction nucleotides: 10. Here the CDR3 reads CASSGPGQPPYEQYF. In nucleotides, the CDR3 is TGTGCCAGCAGCGGTCCGGGACAGCCCCCCTACGAGCAGTACTTC.

The J gene is TRBJ2-7, the V gene TRBV5-1; possibly TRBD2 for D (6 bases). V was cut by 2 bases and J by 7 bases, with 13 bases left in between. CDR1 and CDR2 from the germline V gene are SGHRS and YFSETQ. The CDR3 runs to 13 residues. The chain's CDR3 is CASSFTGGMEQYF. The CDR3 coding sequence is TGCGCCAGCAGCTTTACCGGGGGAATGGAGCAGTACTTC.

The chain recombines TRBV19 with TRBJ1-4, with 8 bases fitting TRBD1. Trimming at V came to 4 bases and at J to 7 bases, leaving 11 bases not matched to a gene. CDR1 LNHDA and CDR2 SQIVND come from the germline V gene (reference sequence). The CDR3 covers 16 residues. In DNA form, the CDR3 reads TGTGCCAGTAGTACATTGGGAACAGGGGGAGGTGAAAAACTGTTTTTT. Amino acid sequence: CASSTLGTGGGEKLFF.

The chain is built from TRBV29-1 and TRBJ1-1; D gene unclear. CDR1 SQVTM and CDR2 ANQGSEA come from the germline V gene. V lost 6 bases and J lost 5, with 10 bases in between. This CDR3 is built from 11 residues. In DNA, the CDR3 is TGCAGCGTCGTTCAGAGTACTGAAGCTTTCTTT. Protein product: CSVVQSTEAFF.

The chain joins TRBV9 to TRBJ2-7; 9 bases are shared with TRBD1. CDR1 is SGDLS and CDR2 is YYNGEE in the germline V gene. CDR3 length equals 18 residues. J lost 4 bases, V lost 3 bases, and 17 bases had no gene match. CDR3 region: CASSAARDREIGAYEQYF. DNA for the CDR3: TGTGCCAGCAGCGCGGCTCGGGACAGGGAGATCGGGGCATACGAGCAGTACTTC.

The rearrangement links TRBV19 to TRBJ2-1; a possible D gene is TRBD1 (6 bases). V shed 2 bases and J shed 4 bases, with 15 bases lying between them. This CDR3 is built from 16 residues. Germline CDR1 is LNHDA and CDR2 is SQIVND (reference sequence). CDR3 amino acids: CASSIIGWQGYNEQFF. Written as DNA, the CDR3 is TGTGCCAGTAGTATAATAGGGTGGCAGGGGTACAATGAGCAGTTCTTC.

This clone was observed once. The chain couples TRBV4-1 to TRBJ1-2; D not resolved. Germline values: CDR1 MGHRA, CDR2 YSYEKL. Trimming took off 3 bases at V and 5 bases at J, with 19 bases between the two ends. This CDR3 is built from 16 residues. CDR3 nucleotide sequence: TGCGCCAGCAGCCACAGCCTTCGGCGGGCGATTTATGGCTACACCTTC. Translating gives CASSHSLRRAIYGYTF.

J is TRBJ2-1 and V is TRBV7-9, with 7 bases that match TRBD1. Germline values: CDR1 SEHNR, CDR2 FQNEAQ (reference sequence). Trimming took 3 bases from V and 5 from J; bases not matched to a gene: 10. The CDR3 is 16 residues long. The CDR3 DNA sequence: TGTGCCAGCAGCTTCAACAGGGGCCGAGAGGACAATGAGCAGTTCTTC. Protein: CASSFNRGREDNEQFF. The full variable domain, in which reference TRBV7-9 and TRBJ2-1 provide the parts outside the CDR3, is DTGVSQNPRHKITKRGQNVTFRCDPISEHNRLYWYRQTLGQGPEFLTYFQNEAQLEKSRLLSDRFSAERPKGSFSTLEIQRTEQGDSAMYLCASSFNRGREDNEQFFGPGTRLTVL.

In this sample, this clone turned up once. This chain connects TRBV11-2 to TRBJ2-7; unclear D gene. Germline V lookup: CDR1 SGHAT, CDR2 FQNNGV. V was cut by 3 bases and J by 9 bases, with 15 bases left in between. This CDR3 has 13 residues. DNA of the CDR3: TGTGCCAGCAGCTTCCCCACCGATATGAGGCAGTACTTC. This codes for CASSFPTDMRQYF.

This chain links TRBV5-6 with TRBJ1-2; D not resolved. This CDR3 is 14 amino acids long. Germline CDR1 SGHDT, CDR2 YYEEEE. Trimming pared 0 bases from V and 9 bases from J, leaving 15 bases between. This chain's CDR3 is CASSLAPEGGSYTF. The CDR3 nucleotides are TGTGCCAGCAGCTTGGCCCCGGAGGGAGGTAGCTACACCTTC.